This TCR beta chain is drawn from a study of shared clonotypes between healthy human individuals. The V gene end was trimmed by 0 bases and the J gene end by 0 bases; junction bases not matched to a gene: 1. This CDR3 is built from 16 residues. In germline, CDR1 is LGHNA, CDR2 YSLEER. Replicate PCRs from sorted subsets contained roughly 200 ng DNA, which is tens of thousands of T cell genomes. Sequencing was performed with immunoSEQ multiplex PCR; in TCRdb, only in-frame clones are kept and a portion is missing. Here the sample spans some 2,400,000 clones, 90% to 97% being singletons. The chain couples TRBV4-3 to TRBJ2-7, with 11 positions matching TRBD2. This receptor was identified in a man in his late teens or twenties in good health. The sequencing sample was made of naive CD4+ T cells sorted from blood. The sample's subset: CD45RA+ positively selected. The CDR3 here is CASSQETSGISYEQYF. The CDR3 nucleotides read TGCGCCAGCAGCCAAGAGACTAGCGGGATCTCCTACGAGCAGTACTTC.